This TCR beta chain is drawn from a study of cytotoxic CD8 clonotypes in ibrutinib-treated CLL. The CDR3 consists of 13 residues. V shed 8 bases and J shed 2 bases, with 12 bases lying between them. Germline V lookup: CDR1 SGHTA, CDR2 FQGTGA. The table lists this clone with a count of one. Some clones are missing from TCRdb's copy, which holds only in-frame ones; the method was immunoSEQ multiplex PCR. This sample has roughly 200,000 clones; roughly three quarters occur once, and the top ten carry 5.9%. The sample was PBMCs, taken after 12 months of ibrutinib treatment. V and J are TRBV7-3 and TRBJ2-5; D possibly corresponds to TRBD1 (5 bases). This clonotype was sampled from a human donor with chronic lymphocytic leukemia. CDR3 sequence reads: CASGRQKQETQYF. The CDR3 DNA follows: TGTGCCAGCGGACGACAGAAACAAGAGACCCAGTACTTC.